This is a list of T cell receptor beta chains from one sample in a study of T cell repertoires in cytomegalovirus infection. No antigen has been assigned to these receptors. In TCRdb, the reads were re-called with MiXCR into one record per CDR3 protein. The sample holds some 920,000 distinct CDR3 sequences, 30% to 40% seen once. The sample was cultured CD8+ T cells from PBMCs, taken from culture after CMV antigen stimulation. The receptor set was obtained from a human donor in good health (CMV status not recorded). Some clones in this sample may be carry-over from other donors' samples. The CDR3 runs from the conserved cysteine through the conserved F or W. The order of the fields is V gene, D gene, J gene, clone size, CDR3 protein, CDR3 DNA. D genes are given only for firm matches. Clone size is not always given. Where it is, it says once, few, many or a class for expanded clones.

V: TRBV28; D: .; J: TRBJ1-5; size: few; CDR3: CASTLHIRGNQPQHF; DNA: TGTGCCAGCACCCTGCACATAAGAGGAAATCAGCCCCAGCATTTT
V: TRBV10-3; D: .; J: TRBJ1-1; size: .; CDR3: CAGGRTNTEAFF; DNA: TGTGCCGGCGGTAGGACGAACACTGAAGCTTTCTTT
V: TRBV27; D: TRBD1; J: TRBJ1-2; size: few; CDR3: CASSFTGVLGGYTF; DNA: TGTGCCAGCAGTTTCACAGGGGTCCTTGGTGGCTACACCTTC
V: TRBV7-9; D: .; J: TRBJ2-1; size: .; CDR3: CASSGAPFYNEQFF; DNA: TGTGCCAGCAGCGGGGCGCCGTTTTACAATGAGCAGTTCTTC
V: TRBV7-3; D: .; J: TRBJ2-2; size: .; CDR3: CASSLKGPLEAGELFF; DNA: TGTGCCAGCAGCTTAAAGGGGCCCTTGGAGGCCGGGGAGCTGTTTTTT
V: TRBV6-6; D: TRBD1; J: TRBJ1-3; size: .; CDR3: CASSRKQGAETGNTIYF; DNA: TGTGCCAGCAGTAGAAAACAGGGGGCTGAGACTGGAAACACCATATATTTT
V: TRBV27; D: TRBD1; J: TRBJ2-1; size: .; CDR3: CASRPTGFSLSDYNEQFF; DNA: TGTGCCAGCAGACCGACAGGGTTTAGTCTTTCGGACTACAATGAGCAGTTCTTC
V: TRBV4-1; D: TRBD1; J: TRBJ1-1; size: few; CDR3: CASSQPYTGTGNTEAFF; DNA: TGCGCCAGCAGCCAACCCTACACCGGGACAGGGAACACTGAAGCTTTCTTT
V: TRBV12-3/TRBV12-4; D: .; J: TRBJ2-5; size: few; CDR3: CASSLVKSRGLVDQYF; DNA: TGTGCCAGCAGTTTAGTAAAGAGTAGAGGTCTAGTCGACCAGTACTTC
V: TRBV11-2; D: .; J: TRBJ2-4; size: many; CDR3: CASSLNIQYF; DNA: TGTGCCAGCAGCCTAAACATTCAGTACTTC
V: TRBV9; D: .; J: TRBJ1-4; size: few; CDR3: CASSGTGSGGTNEKLFF; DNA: TGTGCCAGCAGCGGAACCGGGTCCGGAGGAACTAATGAAAAACTGTTTTTT
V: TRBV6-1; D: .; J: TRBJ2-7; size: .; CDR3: CASSQDTGLYEQYF; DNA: TGTGCCAGCAGTCAGGACACAGGTTTGTACGAGCAGTACTTC
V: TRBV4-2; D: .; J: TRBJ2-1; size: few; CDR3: CASSPLYRVGNEQFF; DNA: TGTGCCAGCAGCCCGCTCTATAGGGTCGGGAATGAGCAGTTCTTC
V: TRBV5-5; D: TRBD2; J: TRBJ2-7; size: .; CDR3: CASSLLGGADEQYF; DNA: TGTGCCAGCAGCTTGTTGGGAGGGGCGGACGAGCAGTACTTC
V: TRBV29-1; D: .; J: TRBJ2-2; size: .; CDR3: CSVTSTGTGELFF; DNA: TGCAGCGTCACCTCGACGGGAACCGGGGAGCTGTTTTTT
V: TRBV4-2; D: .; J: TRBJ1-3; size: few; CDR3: CASSQGRTVSGNTIYF; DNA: TGTGCCAGCAGCCAAGGAAGGACGGTCTCTGGAAACACCATATATTTT
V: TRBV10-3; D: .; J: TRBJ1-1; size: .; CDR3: CAISESWGVGNTEAFF; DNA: TGTGCCATCAGTGAGTCCTGGGGAGTAGGGAACACTGAAGCTTTCTTT
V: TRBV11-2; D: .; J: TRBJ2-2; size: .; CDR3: CASRSPRGATQSQNTGELFF; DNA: TGTGCCAGCAGAAGCCCAAGGGGGGCAACACAATCTCAGAACACCGGGGAGCTGTTTTTT
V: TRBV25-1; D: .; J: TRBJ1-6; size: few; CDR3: CASTTSGLNSPLHF; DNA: TGTGCCAGCACGACGTCAGGTTTAAATTCACCCCTCCACTTT
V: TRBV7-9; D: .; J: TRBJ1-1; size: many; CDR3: CASSLAGGEAFF; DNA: TGTGCCAGCAGCTTAGCGGGGGGTGAAGCTTTCTTT
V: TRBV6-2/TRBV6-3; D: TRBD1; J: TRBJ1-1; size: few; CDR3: CASSPDRVGDTEAFF; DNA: TGTGCCAGCAGCCCGGACAGGGTTGGAGACACTGAAGCTTTCTTT
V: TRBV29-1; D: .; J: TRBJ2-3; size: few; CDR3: CSVEDRKRDTQYF; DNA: TGCAGCGTTGAAGATCGGAAGCGAGATACGCAGTATTTT
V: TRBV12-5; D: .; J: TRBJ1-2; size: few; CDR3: CASGLKQKPYGYTF; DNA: TGTGCTAGTGGTTTGAAGCAAAAACCCTATGGCTACACCTTC
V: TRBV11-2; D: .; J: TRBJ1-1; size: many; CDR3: CASSPSRSGTLNTEAFF; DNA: TGTGCCAGCAGCCCGTCCCGCTCCGGGACATTGAACACTGAAGCTTTCTTT
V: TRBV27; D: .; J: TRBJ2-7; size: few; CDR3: CASSFIFGKGTGYEQYF; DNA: TGTGCCAGCAGTTTTATCTTTGGGAAAGGAACCGGCTACGAGCAGTACTTC
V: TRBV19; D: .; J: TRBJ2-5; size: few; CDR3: CASSISYSQETQYF; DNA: TGTGCCAGTAGTATCTCTTACAGTCAAGAGACCCAGTACTTC
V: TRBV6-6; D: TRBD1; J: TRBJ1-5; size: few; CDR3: CASSSPGQGFYNQPQHF; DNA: TGTGCCAGCAGTTCCCCTGGACAGGGATTCTACAATCAGCCCCAGCATTTT
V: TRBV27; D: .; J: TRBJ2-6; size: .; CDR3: CASSFSVQPGANVLTF; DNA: TGTGCCAGCAGTTTTTCGGTTCAACCTGGGGCCAACGTCCTGACTTTC
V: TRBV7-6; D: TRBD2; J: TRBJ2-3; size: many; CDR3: CASSSETGTSGGGNTQYF; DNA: TGTGCCAGCAGCTCCGAGACCGGGACTAGCGGGGGAGGAAATACGCAGTATTTT
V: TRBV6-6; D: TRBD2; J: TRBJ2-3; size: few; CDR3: CASSYPRGGAIPDTQYF; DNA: TGTGCCAGCAGTTACCCACGCGGGGGGGCCATTCCAGATACGCAGTATTTT
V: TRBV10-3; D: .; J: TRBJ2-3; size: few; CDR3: CAISESWGPRTDTQYF; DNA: TGTGCCATCAGTGAGTCGTGGGGGCCCCGCACAGATACGCAGTATTTT
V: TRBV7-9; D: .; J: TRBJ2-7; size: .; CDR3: CASSLRGALIYEQYF; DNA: TGTGCCAGCAGCTTAAGAGGGGCATTAATCTACGAGCAGTACTTC
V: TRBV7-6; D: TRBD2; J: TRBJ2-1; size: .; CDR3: CASSLGLAGLEQFF; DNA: TGTGCCAGCAGCTTGGGACTAGCGGGGCTTGAGCAGTTCTTC
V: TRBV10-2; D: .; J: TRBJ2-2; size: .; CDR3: CANGRDTGELFF; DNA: TGCGCCAACGGGCGGGACACCGGGGAGCTGTTTTTT
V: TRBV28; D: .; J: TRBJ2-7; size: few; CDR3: CASSLGRGGPYEQYF; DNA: TGTGCCAGCAGTTTGGGGCGGGGTGGACCCTACGAGCAGTACTTC
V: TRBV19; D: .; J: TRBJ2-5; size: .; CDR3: CASVGPEETQYF; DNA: TGTGCCAGTGTCGGGCCAGAAGAGACCCAGTACTTC
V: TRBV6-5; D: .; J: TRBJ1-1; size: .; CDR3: CASSYRNRLTEAFF; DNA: TGTGCCAGCAGTTACCGCAACAGGTTGACTGAAGCTTTCTTT
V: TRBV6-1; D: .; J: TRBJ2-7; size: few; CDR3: CASVAGAYEQYF; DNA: TGTGCCAGCGTGGCAGGGGCCTACGAGCAGTACTTC
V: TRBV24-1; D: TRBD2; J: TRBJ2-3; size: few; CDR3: CATSDFLAGDSTDTQYF; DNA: TGTGCCACCAGTGATTTCCTGGCGGGGGACAGCACAGATACGCAGTATTTT
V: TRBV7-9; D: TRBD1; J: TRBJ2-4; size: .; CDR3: CASSLWDRGKNIQYF; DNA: TGTGCCAGCAGCTTATGGGACAGAGGAAAAAACATTCAGTACTTC